This TCR beta chain is from a study of blood T cell repertoires in COVID-19. The CDR3 is made up of 14 amino acids. V was clipped by 8 bases and J by 5 bases, with 15 bases between them. Germline assignment: CDR1 SNHLY and CDR2 FYNNEI. The data were produced by immunoSEQ multiplex PCR, yet TCRdb's version contains in-frame clones alone and is incomplete. Of some 180,000 clones in the sample, more than 80% were seen once. Input material: PBMCs or T cells enriched from blood (not recorded which). This receptor was taken from a man in his forties who had recovered from COVID-19. This rearrangement joins TRBV2 to TRBJ2-2; the D gene is possibly TRBD2 (5 bases). The CDR3 bases are TGTGCCAGCTCGAAAGGGAGAGGGACCGGGGAGCTGTTTTTT. This sequence encodes CASSKGRGTGELFF.